Each of the 22 T cell receptor beta chains below was sequenced from the same sample in a study of OX40 agonist ivuxolimab in advanced cancers. Assay: immunoSEQ multiplex PCR; the TCRdb copy retains only in-frame clones and omits some. The data show some 98,000 clones, around 86% seen once. This material consisted of CD4+ or CD8+ T cells sorted from blood, taken in a trial of the OX40 agonist ivuxolimab. These TCRs come from an adult with an advanced solid tumor such as melanoma, head and neck, liver or kidney cancer.

The V call is TRBV6-1, the J call TRBJ1-1; D is possibly TRBD1 (5 bases). There are 11 residues in the CDR3. Trimming took off 6 bases at V and 7 bases at J, with 9 bases between the two ends. Germline values: CDR1 MNHNS, CDR2 SASEGT. CDR3 residues: CASSLRGEAFF. The CDR3 DNA is TGTGCCAGCAGCTTAAGGGGTGAAGCTTTCTTT.

The chain couples TRBV5-4 to TRBJ2-1; 10 bases are shared with TRBD1. The CDR3 consists of 13 residues. The germline CDR1 and CDR2 sequences are SGHNT and YYREEE (reference sequence). J was trimmed by 8 bases and V by 4 bases; bases with no gene match: 3. The CDR3 loop is CASSGTGDDEQFF. The CDR3 region has the DNA TGTGCCAGCAGCGGGACAGGGGACGATGAGCAGTTCTTC.

The V call is TRBV5-8, the J call TRBJ2-3; the D gene is possibly TRBD1 (6 bases). CDR1 and CDR2 from the germline V gene are SGHTS and YDEGEE. V was shortened by 4 bases and J by 1 base, with 22 bases between the two germline ends. The CDR3 consists of 18 residues. In DNA form, the CDR3 reads TGTGCCAGCAGCCCTCGTCTGGGGGCCCGTACGGGCACAGATACGCAGTATTTT. Amino acids: CASSPRLGARTGTDTQYF.

The CDR3 loop reads CASSEGTGGLDEQFF. The CDR3 DNA reads TGTGCCAGCAGTGAGGGAACGGGGGGGCTCGATGAGCAGTTCTTC. V gene TRBV2 combines with J gene TRBJ2-1; TRBD2 agrees at 8 bases. The junction had 9 bases not matched to a gene; V was cut back by 3 bases and J by 8 bases. Germline lookup yields CDR1 SNHLY and CDR2 FYNNEI. This CDR3 has 15 amino acids.

The chain has TRBV10-3 and TRBJ2-5, with D unresolved. The CDR3 is 12 amino acids. Germline-derived CDR1 and CDR2 are ENHRY and SYGVKD. Trimming shortened V by 0 bases and J by 5 bases, and 4 bases separated the two germline ends. Here the CDR3 reads CAISESDETQYF. DNA of the CDR3: TGTGCCATCAGTGAGTCCGACGAGACCCAGTACTTC.

V gene TRBV7-2 combines with J gene TRBJ2-5; D gene ambiguous. Trimming removed 1 base at V and 5 bases at J, with 5 bases between. The CDR3 totals 12 residues. The V gene's germline CDR1 is SGHTA and CDR2 FQGNSA. CDR3 loop: CASSLEPETQYF. The CDR3 nucleotides are TGTGCCAGCAGCTTAGAACCGGAGACCCAGTACTTC.

The V gene is TRBV7-3, the J gene TRBJ2-3; D perhaps matches TRBD2 (5 bases). V lost 5 bases, J lost 4 bases, and 10 bases lay in between. The CDR3 consists of 13 residues. From germline, CDR1 is SGHTA and CDR2 FQGTGA. The CDR3 bases are TGTGCCAGCAGCCTCCTGAGGGCAGATACGCAGTATTTT. It specifies CASSLLRADTQYF. Looking up the rest from reference TRBV7-3 and TRBJ2-3 gives the full variable domain: GAGVSQTPSNKVTEKGKYVELRCDPISGHTALYWYRQSLGQGPEFLIYFQGTGAADDSGLPNDRFFAVRPEGSVSTLKIQRTERGDSAVYLCASSLLRADTQYFGPGTRLTVL.

The chain has TRBV18 and TRBJ1-5, with D unresolved. V lost 5 bases to trimming and J lost 14 bases, with 16 bases between them. Germline-derived CDR1 and CDR2 are KGHSH and LQKENI. This CDR3 comprises 12 residues. CDR3 nucleotides: TGTGCCAGCTCATCTAACAACGAGGGAGAGCATTTT. It translates to CASSSNNEGEHF.

The rearrangement links TRBV19 to TRBJ1-2; 8 bases are shared with TRBD1. The germline V gene has CDR1 LNHDA and CDR2 SQIVND (reference sequence). This CDR3 has 17 residues. After removal of 6 bases from V and 4 bases from J, the junction contained 16 bases not matched to a gene. The CDR3 bases are TGTGCCAGTAGGGTCCAGGCAGGGGGCGGAACGGCCTATGGCTACACCTTC. Translating it yields CASRVQAGGGTAYGYTF.

V and J are TRBV2 and TRBJ2-2; TRBD2 agrees at 13 bases. Germline V gene data show CDR1 as SNHLY and CDR2 as FYNNEI. This CDR3 is built from 17 residues. Unmatched junction bases numbered 14, after V lost 8 bases and J lost 8 bases. The CDR3 protein is CASSLGLAGPTPGELFF. The CDR3, as DNA: TGTGCCAGCTCTCTGGGACTAGCGGGGCCAACCCCGGGGGAGCTGTTTTTT.

The chain uses TRBV6-5 and TRBJ1-4; no clear D. Germline CDR1 MNHEY, CDR2 SVGAGI. This CDR3 has 15 residues. Trimming pared 5 bases from V and 0 bases from J, leaving 10 bases between. CDR3 sequence reads: CASSASVATNEKLFF. CDR3 DNA sequence: TGTGCCAGCAGTGCCTCAGTGGCAACTAATGAAAAACTGTTTTTT.

The chain uses TRBV4-2 and TRBJ2-5; D is possibly TRBD1 or TRBD2 (6 bases each). Germline lookup yields CDR1 LGHNA and CDR2 YNFKEQ. The CDR3 is 16 amino acids. Trimming left V 0 bases short and J 1 base short, with 12 bases between. This CDR3 is CASSQEGGGTQETQYF. CDR3 DNA sequence: TGTGCCAGCAGCCAAGAAGGAGGGGGTACCCAAGAGACCCAGTACTTC.

J is TRBJ1-5 and V is TRBV23-1; D is unresolved. TRBV23-1 is designated an ORF whose function remains uncertain. V was shortened by 3 bases and J by 5 bases, with 11 bases between the two germline ends. This CDR3 comprises 14 residues. In DNA, the CDR3 is TGCGCCAGCAGTCACCGGGTCGCTCATCAGCCCCAGCATTTT. Amino acids: CASSHRVAHQPQHF.

The V gene is TRBV29-1, the J gene TRBJ1-1; no reliable D call. The V and J ends lost 4 bases and 1 base respectively, with 7 bases between them. Germline V lookup: CDR1 SQVTM, CDR2 ANQGSEA. The CDR3 extends over 12 amino acids. This CDR3 reads CSVGVGNTEAFF. As DNA, the CDR3 is TGCAGCGTTGGGGTGGGGAACACTGAAGCTTTCTTT.

V usage is TRBV9 and J usage is TRBJ1-4, with a weak D call TRBD1 (6 bases). Trimming stripped 2 bases from V and 4 bases from J, with 9 bases between. Looked up from germline, CDR1 is SGDLS and CDR2 is YYNGEE. CDR3 length: 14 amino acids. The CDR3 nucleotides are TGTGCCAGCAGCGTGTCAGGGGATAATGAAAAACTGTTTTTT. Translating gives CASSVSGDNEKLFF.

The chain carries TRBV5-5 and TRBJ2-5; possible D gene TRBD1, 5 bases. V shed 1 base and J shed 5 bases, with 9 bases lying between them. The CDR3 is 13 amino acids. CDR1 is SGHKS and CDR2 is YYEKEE in the germline V gene (reference sequence). CDR3: CASSLSGWETQYF. As DNA, the CDR3 is TGTGCCAGCAGCTTGTCAGGGTGGGAGACCCAGTACTTC.

The chain couples TRBV21-1 to TRBJ2-1. TRBV21-1 is flagged as a pseudogene. The CDR3 is 16 amino acids. For the CDR3, the DNA is TGTGCCAGCGTTTTACCCATAGGAACCCAGTTGAATGAGCAGTTCTTC. As protein: CASVLPIGTQLNEQFF.

The rearrangement uses TRBV29-1 and TRBJ2-3; 11 positions match TRBD1. The germline CDR1 and CDR2 sequences are SQVTM and ANQGSEA. Losses at the gene ends were 5 bases for V and 2 bases for J; bases not matched to a gene: 9. The length of the CDR3 is 16 residues. CDR3 sequence reads: CSVRRRDRGYTDTQYF. CDR3 in DNA: TGCAGCGTTCGGCGACGGGACAGGGGGTACACAGATACGCAGTATTTT.

The chain carries TRBV6-6 and TRBJ2-3; 7 bases fit TRBD1. With 2 bases clipped from V and 0 bases from J, the junction kept 2 bases outside the gene matches. This CDR3 contains 15 residues. Germline loops: CDR1 MNHNY, CDR2 SVGAGI (reference sequence). The CDR3, as DNA: TGTGCCAGCAGTTACGGGGACAGTAGCACAGATACGCAGTATTTT. It translates to CASSYGDSSTDTQYF.

V is TRBV30 and J is TRBJ1-2; perhaps TRBD1 as D (5 bases). Germline-derived CDR1 and CDR2 are GTSNPN and SVGIG (reference sequence). This CDR3 has 12 amino acids. The V end lost 5 bases, the J end lost 4 bases, and 11 bases lay between the germline ends. CDR3: CAWQGGAYGYTF. The CDR3 DNA is TGTGCCTGGCAGGGAGGAGCCTATGGCTACACCTTC. Full variable domain (outside the CDR3, taken from reference TRBV30 and TRBJ1-2): SQTIHQWPATLVQPVGSPLSLECTVEGTSNPNLYWYRQAAGRGLQLLFYSVGIGQISSEVPQNLSASRPQDRQFILSSKKLLLSDSGFYLCAWQGGAYGYTFGSGTRLTVV.

In its sample, this clone was seen once. The rearrangement joins TRBV29-1 to TRBJ1-3, with TRBD1 identical over 7 bases. CDR3 length equals 14 residues. Unmatched junction bases numbered 15, after V lost 6 bases and J lost 10 bases. In germline, CDR1 is SQVTM, CDR2 ANQGSEA. CDR3 loop: CSVRETGPLGTIYF. DNA of the CDR3: TGCAGCGTCAGAGAGACAGGGCCCTTGGGGACCATATATTTT.

The chain uses TRBV7-3 and TRBJ2-3; TRBD2 matches 11 bases. With V trimmed by 5 bases and J by 3 bases, 4 bases remained unmatched. This CDR3 spans 15 amino acids. Per the germline V gene, CDR1 is SGHTA and CDR2 is FQGTGA. CDR3 residues: CASSPSGGTTDTQYF. In DNA, the CDR3 is TGTGCCAGCAGCCCTAGCGGGGGGACAACAGATACGCAGTATTTT.